What follows are 2 T cell receptor beta chains derived from one specimen sequenced in a study of vaccination effects on CD4 cells after COVID-19. Antigen-specific CD4+ T cells were first expanded with viral peptide pools by the ViraFEST assay and only then sequenced. Cells that had been cultured for 10 days were the source of isolated CD4+ T cells. Having tested negative for nucleocapsid antibodies, the vaccine recipients showed no prior SARS-CoV-2 infection. Their cognate antigens are unknown. The assay was immunoSEQ multiplex PCR, and TCRdb's table has in-frame clones only and misses some. This table has about 73,000 clones, around 74% appearing once. This specimen consisted of CD4+ T cells from PBMCs cultured with HCoV-NL63 spike peptides, obtained before COVID-19 vaccination. The receptor source for this set is a human donor who received a COVID-19 vaccine.

J is TRBJ1-1 and V is TRBV3-1 (or the pseudogene TRBV3-2); 7 bases fit TRBD1. With 4 bases clipped from V and 4 bases from J, the junction kept 12 bases outside the gene matches. The CDR3 consists of 16 residues. Germline CDR1 and CDR2: LGHDT and YNNKEL (reference sequence). The DNA for the CDR3 is TGTGCCAGCAGCCCGTTACTCGGACAGGCGGGCACTGAAGCTTTCTTT. It encodes CASSPLLGQAGTEAFF.

The genes are TRBV7-2 and TRBJ2-1; the D is unclear. The V gene's germline CDR1 is SGHTA and CDR2 FQGNSA. Trimming removed 4 bases from V and 9 bases from J, with 19 bases in between. This CDR3 comprises 15 residues. The CDR3 protein is CASSSTRAFSGEQFF. As DNA, the CDR3 is TGTGCCAGCAGCTCAACCCGGGCCTTTTCGGGTGAGCAGTTCTTC.